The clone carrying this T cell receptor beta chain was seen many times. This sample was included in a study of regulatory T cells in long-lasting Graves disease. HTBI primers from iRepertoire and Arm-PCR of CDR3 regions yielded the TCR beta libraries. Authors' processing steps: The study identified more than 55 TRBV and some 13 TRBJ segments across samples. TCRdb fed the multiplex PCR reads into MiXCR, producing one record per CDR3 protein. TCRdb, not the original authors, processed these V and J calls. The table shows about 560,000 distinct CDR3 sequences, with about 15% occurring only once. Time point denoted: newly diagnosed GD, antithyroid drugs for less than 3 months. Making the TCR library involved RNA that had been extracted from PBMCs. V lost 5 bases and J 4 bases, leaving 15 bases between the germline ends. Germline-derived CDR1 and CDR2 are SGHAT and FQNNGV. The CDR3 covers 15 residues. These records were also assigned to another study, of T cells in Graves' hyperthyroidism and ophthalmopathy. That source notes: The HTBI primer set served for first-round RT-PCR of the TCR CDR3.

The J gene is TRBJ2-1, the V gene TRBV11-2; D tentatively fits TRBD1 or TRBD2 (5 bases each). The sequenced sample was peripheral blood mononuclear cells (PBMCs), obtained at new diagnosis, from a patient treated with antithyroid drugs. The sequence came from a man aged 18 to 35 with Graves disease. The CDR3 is CASSPGTTGYNEQFF. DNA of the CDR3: TGTGCCAGCAGCCCCGGGACCACCGGGTACAATGAGCAGTTCTTC.